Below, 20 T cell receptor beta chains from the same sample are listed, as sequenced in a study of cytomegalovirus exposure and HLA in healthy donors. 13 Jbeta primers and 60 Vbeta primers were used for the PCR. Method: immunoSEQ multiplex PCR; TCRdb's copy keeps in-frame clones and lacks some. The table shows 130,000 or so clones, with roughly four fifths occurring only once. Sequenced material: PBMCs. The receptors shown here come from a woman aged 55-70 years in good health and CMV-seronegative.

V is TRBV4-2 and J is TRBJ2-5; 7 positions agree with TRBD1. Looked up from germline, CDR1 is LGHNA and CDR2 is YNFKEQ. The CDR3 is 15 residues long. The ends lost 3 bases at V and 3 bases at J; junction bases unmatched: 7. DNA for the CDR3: TGTGCCAGCAGCCAGTCAAGAACAGGGGAAGAGACCCAGTACTTC. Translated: CASSQSRTGEETQYF.

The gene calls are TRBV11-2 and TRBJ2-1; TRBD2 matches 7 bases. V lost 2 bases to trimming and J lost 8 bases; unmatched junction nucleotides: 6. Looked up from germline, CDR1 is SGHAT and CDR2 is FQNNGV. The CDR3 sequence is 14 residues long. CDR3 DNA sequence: TGTGCCAGCAGCTTACGGCTAGCGGTCCATGAGCAGTTCTTC. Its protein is CASSLRLAVHEQFF.

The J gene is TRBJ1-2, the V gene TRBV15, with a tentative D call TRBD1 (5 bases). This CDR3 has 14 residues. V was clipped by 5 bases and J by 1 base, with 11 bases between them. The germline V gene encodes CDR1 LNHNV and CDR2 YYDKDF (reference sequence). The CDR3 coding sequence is TGTGCCACCAGCCCCAGAAGGGGTAACTATGGCTACACCTTC. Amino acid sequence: CATSPRRGNYGYTF.

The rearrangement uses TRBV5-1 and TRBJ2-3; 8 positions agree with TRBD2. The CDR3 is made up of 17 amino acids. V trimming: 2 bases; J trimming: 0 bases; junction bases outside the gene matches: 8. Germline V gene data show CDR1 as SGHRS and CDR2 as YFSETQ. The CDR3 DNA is TGCGCCAGCAGCTTTTTAGCGGGGTCCTCTAGCACAGATACGCAGTATTTT. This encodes CASSFLAGSSSTDTQYF.

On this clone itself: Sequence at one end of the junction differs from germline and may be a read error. The CDR3 region is CASSPSSGGAGELFF. For the CDR3, the DNA is TGTGCTAGCAGCCCTTCTAGCGGGGGGGCCGGGGAGCTGTTTTTT. The V call is TRBV7-7, the J call TRBJ2-2, with 12 bases that match TRBD2. CDR1 and CDR2 (germline): SSHAT, FNYEAQ (reference sequence). The CDR3 covers 15 residues.

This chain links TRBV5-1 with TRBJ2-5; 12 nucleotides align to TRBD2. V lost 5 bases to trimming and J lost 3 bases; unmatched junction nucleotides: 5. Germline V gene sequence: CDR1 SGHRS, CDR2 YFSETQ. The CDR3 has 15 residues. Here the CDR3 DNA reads TGCGCCAGCAGTTTCAGACTAGCGGGGGAAGAGACCCAGTACTTC. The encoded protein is CASSFRLAGEETQYF.

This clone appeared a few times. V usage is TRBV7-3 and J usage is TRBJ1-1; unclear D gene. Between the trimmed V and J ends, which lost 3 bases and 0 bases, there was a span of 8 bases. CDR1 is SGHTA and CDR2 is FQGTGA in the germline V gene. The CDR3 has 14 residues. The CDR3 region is CASSFTGMNTEAFF. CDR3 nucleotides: TGTGCCAGCAGCTTCACGGGAATGAACACTGAAGCTTTCTTT.

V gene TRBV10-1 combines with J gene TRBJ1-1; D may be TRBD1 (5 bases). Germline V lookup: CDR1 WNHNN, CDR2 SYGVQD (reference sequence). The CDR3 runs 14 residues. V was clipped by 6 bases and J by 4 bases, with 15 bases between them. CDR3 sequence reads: CASSPGTWGTEAFF. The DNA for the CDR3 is TGCGCCAGCAGCCCTGGGACTTGGGGCACTGAAGCTTTCTTT.

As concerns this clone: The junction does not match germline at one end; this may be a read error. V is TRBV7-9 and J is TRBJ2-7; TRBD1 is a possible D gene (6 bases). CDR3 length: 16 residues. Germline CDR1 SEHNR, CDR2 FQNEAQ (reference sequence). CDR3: CSSSLTRGHQSLEQYF. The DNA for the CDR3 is TGTTCCAGCAGCTTAACTAGGGGACACCAGTCTTTGGAGCAGTACTTC.

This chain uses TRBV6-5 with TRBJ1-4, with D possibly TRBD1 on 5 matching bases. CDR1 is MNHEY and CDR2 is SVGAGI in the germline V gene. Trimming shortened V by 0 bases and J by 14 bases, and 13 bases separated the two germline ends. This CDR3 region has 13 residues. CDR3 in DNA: TGTGCCAGCAGTTACTCAGGGGCGGGGCGGCTGTTTTTT. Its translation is CASSYSGAGRLFF.

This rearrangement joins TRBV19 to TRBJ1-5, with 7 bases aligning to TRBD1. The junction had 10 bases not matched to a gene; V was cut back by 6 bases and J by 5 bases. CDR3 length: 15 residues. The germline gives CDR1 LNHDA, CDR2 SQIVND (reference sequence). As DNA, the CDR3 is TGTGCCAGTAGCGAATCGGGACAGCGATATCAGCCCCAGCATTTT. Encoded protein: CASSESGQRYQPQHF.

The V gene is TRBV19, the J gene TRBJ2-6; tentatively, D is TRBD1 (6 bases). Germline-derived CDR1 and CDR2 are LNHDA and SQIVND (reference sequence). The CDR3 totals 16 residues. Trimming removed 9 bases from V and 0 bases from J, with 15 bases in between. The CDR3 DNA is TGTGCCAGCCTTAGGACAGAATTCTCTGGGGCCAACGTCCTGACTTTC. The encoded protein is CASLRTEFSGANVLTF.

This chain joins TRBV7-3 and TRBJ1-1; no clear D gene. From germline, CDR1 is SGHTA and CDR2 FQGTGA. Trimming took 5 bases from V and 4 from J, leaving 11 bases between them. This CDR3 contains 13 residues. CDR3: CASSPQRGTEAFF. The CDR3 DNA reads TGTGCCAGCAGCCCCCAGCGGGGCACTGAAGCTTTCTTT.

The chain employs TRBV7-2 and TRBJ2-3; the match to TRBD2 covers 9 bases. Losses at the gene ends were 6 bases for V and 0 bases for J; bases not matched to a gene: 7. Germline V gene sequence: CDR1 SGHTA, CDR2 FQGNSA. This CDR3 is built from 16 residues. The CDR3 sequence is CASRSGTSTSTDTQYF. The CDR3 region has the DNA TGTGCCAGCAGGTCCGGGACTAGCACTAGCACAGATACGCAGTATTTT.

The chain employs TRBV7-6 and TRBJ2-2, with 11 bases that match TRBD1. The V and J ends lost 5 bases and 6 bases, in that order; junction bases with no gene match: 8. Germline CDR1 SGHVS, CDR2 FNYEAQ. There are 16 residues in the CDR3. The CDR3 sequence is CASSPRTGGLAGELFF. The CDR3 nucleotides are TGTGCCAGCAGCCCGAGGACAGGGGGCCTTGCCGGGGAGCTGTTTTTT.

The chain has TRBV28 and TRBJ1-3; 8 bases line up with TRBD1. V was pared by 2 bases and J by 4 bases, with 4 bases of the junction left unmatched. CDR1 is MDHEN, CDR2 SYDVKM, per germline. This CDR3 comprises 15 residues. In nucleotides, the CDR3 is TGTGCCAGCAGTTTACTCCGGACAGGGGGAAACACCATATATTTT. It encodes CASSLLRTGGNTIYF.

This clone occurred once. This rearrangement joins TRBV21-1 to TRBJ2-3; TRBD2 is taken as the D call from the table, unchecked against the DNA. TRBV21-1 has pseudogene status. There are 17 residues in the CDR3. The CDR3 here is CASSKGLAGARTDTQYF. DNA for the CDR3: TGTGCCAGCAGCAAAGGACTAGCGGGGGCGAGGACAGATACGCAGTATTTT.

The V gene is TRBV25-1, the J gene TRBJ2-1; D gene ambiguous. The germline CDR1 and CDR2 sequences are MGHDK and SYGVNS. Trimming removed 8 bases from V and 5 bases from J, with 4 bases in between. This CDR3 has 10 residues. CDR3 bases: TGTGCCAGCCAAAACAATGAGCAGTTCTTC. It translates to CASQNNEQFF.

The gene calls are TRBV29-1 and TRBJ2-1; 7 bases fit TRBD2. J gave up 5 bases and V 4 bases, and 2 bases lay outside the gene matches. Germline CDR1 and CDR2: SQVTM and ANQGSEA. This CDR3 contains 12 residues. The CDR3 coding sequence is TGCAGCGTTGTGGGGGGGGACAATGAGCAGTTCTTC. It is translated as CSVVGGDNEQFF.

This CDR3 is CASSEYRQVNQPQHF. DNA for the CDR3: TGTGCCAGCAGTGAATATCGGCAGGTCAATCAGCCCCAGCATTTT. This chain uses TRBV6-1 with TRBJ1-5; D not certain. The CDR3 is 15 residues long. The ends were cut back, 2 bases at V and 3 bases at J, with 11 bases in the middle. Looked up from germline, CDR1 is MNHNS and CDR2 is SASEGT.